This paragraph covers one T cell receptor (beta chain) sequence. Trimming removed 5 bases from V and 3 bases from J; junction bases left unmatched: 1. The CDR3 is made up of 12 amino acids. Germline-derived CDR1 and CDR2 are KGHSH and LQKENI. This specimen comes from a study of cytomegalovirus exposure and HLA in healthy donors. TCRdb's table, derived via immunoSEQ multiplex PCR, lists solely in-frame clones and lacks some. Of over 150,000 clones in the sample, approximately 87% were seen once. The sequenced sample was PBMCs. The TCR originated in a woman in her 30s in good health and CMV-seronegative. This chain uses TRBV18 with TRBJ2-7; 7 bases fit TRBD1. The CDR3 DNA reads TGTGCCAGCTCAGGGACAGACTACGAGCAGTACTTC. Its translation is CASSGTDYEQYF.